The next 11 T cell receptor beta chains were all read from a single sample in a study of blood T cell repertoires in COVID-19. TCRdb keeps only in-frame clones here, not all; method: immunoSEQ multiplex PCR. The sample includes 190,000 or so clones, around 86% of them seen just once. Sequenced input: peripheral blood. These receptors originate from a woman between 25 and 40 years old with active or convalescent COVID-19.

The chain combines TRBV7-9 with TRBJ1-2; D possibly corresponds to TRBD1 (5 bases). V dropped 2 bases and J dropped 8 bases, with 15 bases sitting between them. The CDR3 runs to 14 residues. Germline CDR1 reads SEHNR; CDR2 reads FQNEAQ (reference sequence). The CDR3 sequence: CASSLSGNQGGYTF. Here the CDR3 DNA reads TGTGCCAGCAGCTTAAGTGGCAACCAGGGAGGCTACACCTTC.

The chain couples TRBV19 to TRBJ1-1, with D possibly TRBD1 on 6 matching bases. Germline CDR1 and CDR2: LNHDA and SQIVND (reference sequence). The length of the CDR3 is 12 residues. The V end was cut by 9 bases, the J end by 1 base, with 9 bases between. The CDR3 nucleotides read TGTGCCAGCTTGGACAGGAACACTGAAGCTTTCTTT. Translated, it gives CASLDRNTEAFF.

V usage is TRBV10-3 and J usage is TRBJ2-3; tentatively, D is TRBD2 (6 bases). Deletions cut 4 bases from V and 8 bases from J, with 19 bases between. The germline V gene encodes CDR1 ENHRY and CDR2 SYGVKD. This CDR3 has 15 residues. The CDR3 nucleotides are TGTGCCATCAGTGGGTCAGCCCGGGAGAACCCTACGCAGTATTTT. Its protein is CAISGSARENPTQYF.

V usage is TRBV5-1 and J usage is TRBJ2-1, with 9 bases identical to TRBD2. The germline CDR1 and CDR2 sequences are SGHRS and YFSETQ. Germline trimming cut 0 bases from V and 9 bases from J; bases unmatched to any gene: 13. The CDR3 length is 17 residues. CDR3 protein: CASSLASGGGAFGEQFF. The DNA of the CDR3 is TGCGCCAGCAGCTTGGCCTCTGGCGGGGGGGCCTTTGGTGAGCAGTTCTTC.

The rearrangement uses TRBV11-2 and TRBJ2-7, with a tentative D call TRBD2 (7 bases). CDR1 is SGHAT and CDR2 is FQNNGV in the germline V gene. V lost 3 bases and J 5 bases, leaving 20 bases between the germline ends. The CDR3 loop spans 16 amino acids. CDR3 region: CASSFASGGQYHEQYF. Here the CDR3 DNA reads TGTGCCAGCAGCTTTGCCTCGGGGGGACAATACCACGAGCAGTACTTC.

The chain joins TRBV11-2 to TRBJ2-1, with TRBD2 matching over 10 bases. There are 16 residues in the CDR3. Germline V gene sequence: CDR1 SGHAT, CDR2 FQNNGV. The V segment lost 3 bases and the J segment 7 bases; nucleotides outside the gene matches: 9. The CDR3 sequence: CASSFTSGNAVNEQFF. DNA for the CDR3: TGTGCCAGCAGCTTTACTAGCGGGAACGCAGTGAATGAGCAGTTCTTC.

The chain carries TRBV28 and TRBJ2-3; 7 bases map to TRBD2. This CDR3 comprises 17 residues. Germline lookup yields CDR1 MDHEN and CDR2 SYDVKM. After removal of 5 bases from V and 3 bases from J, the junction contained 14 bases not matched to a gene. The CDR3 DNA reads TGTGCCAGCAGTCCCGGGGTGCGGGGGAGGGAAACAGATACGCAGTATTTT. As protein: CASSPGVRGRETDTQYF.

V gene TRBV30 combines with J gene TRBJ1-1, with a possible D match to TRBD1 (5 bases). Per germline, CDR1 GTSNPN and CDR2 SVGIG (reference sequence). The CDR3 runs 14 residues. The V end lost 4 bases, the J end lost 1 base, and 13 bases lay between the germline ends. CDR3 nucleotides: TGTGCCTGGATAATGGGGCCGCCGAACACTGAAGCTTTCTTT. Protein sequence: CAWIMGPPNTEAFF.

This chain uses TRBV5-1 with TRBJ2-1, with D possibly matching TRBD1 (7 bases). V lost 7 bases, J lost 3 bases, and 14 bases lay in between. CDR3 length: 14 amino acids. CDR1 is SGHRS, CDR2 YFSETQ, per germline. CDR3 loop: CASSQGGYYNEQFF. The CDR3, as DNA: TGCGCCAGCTCCCAGGGGGGCTACTACAATGAGCAGTTCTTC.

The CDR3 DNA follows: TGTGCCAGCAGCCCCGGGACAGGGTCTTCCGAGCAGTACTTC. The encoded protein is CASSPGTGSSEQYF. The V and J genes are TRBV5-4 and TRBJ2-7; 9 bases line up with TRBD1. CDR3 length: 14 amino acids. Germline V gives CDR1 SGHNT, CDR2 YYREEE (reference sequence). V lost 4 bases, J lost 6 bases, and 8 bases stayed unmatched. Drawing the rest from reference TRBV5-4 and TRBJ2-7, the complete variable domain is ETGVTQSPTHLIKTRGQQVTLRCSSQSGHNTVSWYQQALGQGPQFIFQYYREEENGRGNFPPRFSGLQFPNYSSELNVNALELDDSALYLCASSPGTGSSEQYFGPGTRLTVT.

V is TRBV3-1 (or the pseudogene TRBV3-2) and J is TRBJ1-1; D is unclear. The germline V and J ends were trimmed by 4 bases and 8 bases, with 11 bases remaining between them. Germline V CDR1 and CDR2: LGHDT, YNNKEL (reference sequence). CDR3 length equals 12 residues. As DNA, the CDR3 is TGTGCCAGCAGCCCCCGGGATAGAGAAGCTTTCTTT. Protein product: CASSPRDREAFF.